This TCR beta chain comes out of a study of blood T cell repertoires in COVID-19. About the research overall: COVID-19 samples, acute and convalescent, were from the United States, Italy and Spain.

This clone has only a few counts. CDR3 size: 15 residues. The germline CDR1 and CDR2 sequences are LGHNA and YSLEER. The germline V and J ends were trimmed by 0 bases and 9 bases, with 15 bases remaining between them. Participant ages covered roughly 18 to 89 years across 20 to 30 US areas. Original data processing: Reference gene primers were amplified, and this amplification served to estimate nucleated cell counts. The method was immunoSEQ multiplex PCR; TCRdb's version includes in-frame clones alone and lacks a portion of them. V and J calls and clone size are those listed in that table; D and trimming were worked out from the DNA. The sample holds around 250,000 clones; 86% are singletons and the top ten take over 2%.

Material for sequencing was PBMCs or T cells enriched from blood (not recorded which). This TCR was sampled from a woman between 50 and 59 years old who had recovered from COVID-19. The chain combines TRBV4-3 with TRBJ1-5; D unclear. The CDR3 reads CASSQDPTINRPQHF. The CDR3 DNA reads as TGCGCCAGCAGCCAAGACCCCACCATAAACAGGCCCCAGCATTTT.